The present entry profiles one T cell receptor beta chain with its context. The antigen this receptor binds is unknown. Base-call qualities are not available, and no considerably larger clone is one nucleotide away. This entry belongs to a study of regulatory T cells in long-lasting Graves disease (TCRdb year 2021). With regard to the full study: Patients with newly diagnosed Graves' disease had been on antithyroid drugs for under 3 months. The study was registered as a clinical trial and conducted in China. A total of around 33 samples underwent TCR sequencing, from about 13 patients with persistent Graves' disease and some 20 patients with newly diagnosed Graves' disease. This study used TCR sequencing and RNA sequencing of peripheral blood to compare persistent Graves' disease patients against newly diagnosed Graves' disease patients. Broader findings and caveats from the paper: A larger number of public clonotypes was shared among persistent patients (approximately 2,600) than among newly diagnosed patients (roughly 1,000). Sequencing and analysis were limited to the TCR beta chain. Persistent Graves' disease patients showed lower TCR Shannon entropy and fewer highly expanded clones than newly diagnosed patients, suggesting clonal expansion. TRBV28, TRBJ1-2 and TRBJ2-5 were preferentially used in persistent disease, while TRBV20-1 and TRBJ2-1 were favored in newly diagnosed disease. The study examined only peripheral blood because the primary lesion, thyroid tissue, could not be accessed. The authors noted that the small sample size was a limitation that may lower accuracy.

The time point label, read with the paper, signifies: newly diagnosed GD, antithyroid drugs for less than 3 months. For both TCR sequencing and RNA sequencing, RNA was extracted from PBMCs using TRIzol. The diagnosis of Graves' disease followed American Thyroid Association guidelines. Patients were recruited from an endocrinology department in Xi'an, China. Each patient gave approximately 9.7 milliliters of peripheral blood, collected in an EDTA anticoagulant tube. Ficoll Paque Plus density gradient separation was used to isolate PBMCs, and no further T cell sorting was done. An Agilent 2100 Bioanalyzer and agarose gel were used to assess RNA quality, and a NanoDrop 2000 was used to measure RNA concentration. The CDR3, cysteine through phenylalanine, is 16 amino acids long. Here the CDR3 DNA is all that survives: 48 bases in frame from base 1. V loses 6 bases of germline sequence and J loses 1 base, and the interval between the two ends is 15 bases. CDR1 and CDR2 are read off the germline V gene as SGHVS and FQNEAQ.

Library method: multiplex PCR. Data came from an Illumina HiSeq 4000. CDR3 regions were amplified by Arm-PCR with iRepertoire HTBI primers to construct TCR beta libraries. Gel purification was performed on PCR products prior to sequencing. The authors processed their data as follows. Gene usage analysis of CDR3 amino acid clonotypes used the 62 TRBV and around 14 TRBJ segments found across samples. COPE and FqMerger were used to merge filtered high-quality paired reads into contigs. BLAST was used to align contigs to IMGT TRBV, TRBD and TRBJ reference genes, with CDR3 defined following IMGT. Highly expanded clones were defined as clonotypes with a frequency above 0.1%. Shannon entropy served as the measure of repertoire diversity, while the Gini coefficient captured V-J evenness. Public clonotypes were defined as clonotypes shared by more than one individual. Starting from the raw public reads, TCRdb applied fastp trimming at Q25, assembled clones with MiXCR and retained in-frame beta chains. Each entry is one CDR3 protein sequence, shown with its most common DNA and genes. TCRdb's processing, not the authors', yielded these V and J calls. This sample lists hundreds of thousands of distinct CDR3 sequences; around 17% were detected once. In total, the top ten clones hold about 27% of the sample.

Another study also made use of these data, one on T cells in Graves' hyperthyroidism and ophthalmopathy. From the second report: Stable Graves' hyperthyroidism was defined as the absence of progression to ophthalmopathy over 18 months of follow-up. Hyperthyroidism patients were aged 18 to 65 years and newly diagnosed, with disease duration of less than 2 months. Exclusion was applied to patients with uncontrolled infections, other autoimmune diseases, pregnancy or lactation. Diagnoses relied on clinical symptoms, serum thyroxine and TRAb, thyroid ultrasound and orbital computed tomography. For the first round of RT-PCR on the TCR CDR3, the HTBI primer set was used together with the Qiagen OneStep RT-PCR kit. Most expanded thyroid clonotypes (frequency above 0.001) were also found in blood, which suggests that blood repertoires may mirror thyroid immune responses. A model built on a 13 V-J signature distinguished ophthalmopathy from stable hyperthyroidism, reaching roughly 88% sensitivity and under 84% specificity in cross-validation and 80%/75% in testing. During validation, the model predicted progression to ophthalmopathy a median of roughly 7.1 months ahead of onset, with more than 60% sensitivity and around 72% specificity. To identify TCR V-J signatures that set the groups apart, the researchers used a discovery cohort of roughly 100 patients, made up of under 45 with Graves' ophthalmopathy and about 60 with stable Graves' hyperthyroidism. Prospective prediction of ophthalmopathy was tested in an independent validation cohort of some 19 hyperthyroidism patients and around 16 patients who later progressed to ophthalmopathy. The approximately 90 discovery patients were divided at random into training and test sets in a 7:3 ratio. In addition, the study compared T-cell repertoires in thyroid tissue and in blood from roughly 6 Graves' hyperthyroidism patients. After blood sampling, hyperthyroidism patients were treated with methimazole at a starting dose of 30 mg daily, and ophthalmopathy patients were treated with high-dose intravenous methylprednisolone. Libraries were constructed in a second round of multiplex PCR, after which size selection and purification were performed. The libraries were sequenced on an Illumina HiSeq2000 using paired-end 100 bp reads. SOAPnuke was used to process the raw data, removing reads that contained adapters or uncalled bases, had a mean Phred below 15, or lacked an exact match to the constant primer or identifier. COPE v1.2.5 was used to merge high-quality paired reads, and clonotypes were defined as unique nucleotide sequences. MiTCR v1.1 was used to align clonotypes to the IMGT TRBV, TRBD and TRBJ reference segments. The analysis included only V-J combinations with a frequency above 0.0001, which together covered 99% to 99.2% of the repertoires. The TCS score was defined as F50 (clonal expansion) divided by E x V (chaos), with BLOSUM62-based TCRdist calculated between CDR3 peptides within each V-J. Welch's t-statistics and random forest reduced 500 to 550 V-J features to some 14, which were used in a naive Bayes classifier (R e1071). Sample size was not statistically predetermined, and blinding of investigators to group allocation was not performed. According to the paper, TCR Vbeta CDR3 sequencing was carried out on more than 120 peripheral blood samples, which came from approximately 41 ophthalmopathy, under 85 hyperthyroidism and about 17 progressor patients.

The chain is made from TRBV7-8 and TRBJ2-2; the D region may be TRBD1 or TRBD2, each matching 5 bases equally. Sequences were derived from peripheral blood mononuclear cells (PBMCs), sampled at new diagnosis, from a patient treated with antithyroid drugs. This TCR derives from a man aged 35 to 55 with Graves disease. Donor details come from another sample of the same person, matched by shared clones. The DNA is TGTGCCAGCAGTCCGACAGCGGCGGGGAACACCGGGGAGCTGTTTTTT. This codes for CASSPTAAGNTGELFF.